This T cell receptor (beta chain) was observed in a study of T cells in Graves' hyperthyroidism and ophthalmopathy. This clonotype was counted a few times. Amplification yielded TCR beta CDR3 regions, with RNA transcripts as the source. With the HTBI primer set, the TCR CDR3 went through a first round of RT-PCR. TCRdb processed the multiplex PCR reads anew with MiXCR; each CDR3 protein has one entry. Of 490,000 or so distinct CDR3 sequences listed, about 20% are singletons. The receptor was derived from a man aged 35 to 55 with Graves' ophthalmopathy. The sample comprised blood.

CDR3 in amino acids: CASSQERELPTNYGYTF. The CDR3 nucleotides read TGTGCCAGCAGCCAAGAAAGGGAACTCCCTACTAACTATGGCTACACCTTC. This chain links TRBV3-2 with TRBJ1-2. TRBV3-2 is a known pseudogene. CDR3 size: 17 residues.